The following is a T cell receptor (beta chain) sequence with its context. Antigen: not known. The data belong to a study of T cell responses to AZD1222 COVID-19 vaccine. General study results and limits: Researchers report vaccine-associated CD4 TCRs spanning spike, with dominance at 160-218 and 743-854.

TCRdb keeps only in-frame clones here, not all; method: immunoSEQ multiplex PCR. The repertoire holds about 120,000 clones, with more than 80% as singletons. Per germline, CDR1 KGHSH and CDR2 LQKENI. The CDR3 consists of 14 residues. With 1 base removed from V and 6 bases from J, the gap between germline ends came to 10 bases. The genes are TRBV18 and TRBJ1-5; tentative D call: TRBD1 (5 bases). Sequenced here: peripheral blood, sampled on day 0 of AZD1222 vaccination. This TCR was recovered from an adult in good health. The CDR3 nucleotides are TGTGCCAGCTCACCACTGAGACAGATTCAGCCCCAGCATTTT. Translating it yields CASSPLRQIQPQHF. The entire variable domain, with the rest obtained from reference TRBV18 and TRBJ1-5, is as follows: NAGVMQNPRHLVRRRGQEARLRCSPMKGHSHVYWYRQLPEEGLKFMVYLQKENIIDESGMPKERFSAEFPKEGPSILRIQQVVRGDSAAYFCASSPLRQIQPQHFGDGTRLSIL.